The 3 T cell receptor beta chains in this list originate from one sample, sequenced in a study of blood T cell repertoires in COVID-19. Clones were read by immunoSEQ multiplex PCR, and TCRdb kept only the in-frame ones, dropping some. In the table there are around 97,000 clones, more than 75% of which are singletons. Sequenced input: peripheral blood. All receptors derive from a human donor in a cohort sampled during active COVID-19.

The chain recombines TRBV10-3 with TRBJ2-7, with TRBD2 matching over 11 bases. V was pared by 10 bases and J by 2 bases, with 4 bases of the junction left unmatched. Per germline, CDR1 ENHRY and CDR2 SYGVKD. The CDR3 extends over 13 amino acids. CDR3 DNA: TGTGCCACTACTAGCGGGAGCGCCTACGAGCAGTACTTC. Protein product: CATTSGSAYEQYF.

This clone was seen a few times. The chain links TRBV6-5 to TRBJ2-1, with 8 bases identical to TRBD2. V shed 0 bases and J 1 base; nucleotides not matched to a gene: 2. The CDR3 is 16 amino acids. Germline V gives CDR1 MNHEY, CDR2 SVGAGI. In DNA form, the CDR3 reads TGTGCCAGCAGTTACTCTAGCGGGGCTTCCTACAATGAGCAGTTCTTC. It yields the protein CASSYSSGASYNEQFF.

The chain couples TRBV29-1 to TRBJ2-3; 8 positions agree with TRBD1. CDR1 SQVTM and CDR2 ANQGSEA come from the germline V gene. Trimming at V came to 5 bases and at J to 5 bases, leaving 9 bases not matched to a gene. The CDR3 is made up of 14 amino acids. CDR3: CSVYGQGPGDTQYF. CDR3 coding DNA: TGCAGCGTTTATGGACAGGGACCCGGAGATACGCAGTATTTT.